These 4 T cell receptor beta chains originate from one sample sequenced in a study of blood T cells in healthy people across ages. With a J-beta primer mix and a sample-barcoded 5' primer, a second PCR ran 7 to 11 cycles. TCRdb processed the 5' RACE reads anew with MiXCR; each CDR3 protein has one entry. The data hold about 1.8 million distinct CDR3 sequences, with approximately 50% observed a single time. Sequenced: blood. The receptors shown here come from a woman aged 40 to 50 in good health.

This chain uses TRBV6-5 with TRBJ2-3; the match to TRBD2 covers 10 bases. The CDR3 sequence is 14 residues long. CDR1 and CDR2 from the germline V gene are MNHEY and SVGAGI. V dropped 9 bases and J dropped 8; count of bases not matched to a gene: 11. The CDR3 protein is CASRRAGGPRTQYF. In DNA, the CDR3 is TGTGCCAGTAGAAGAGCGGGGGGGCCGCGTACGCAGTATTTT.

Worth noting for this clonotype: Sequence at one end of the junction differs from germline and may be a read error. The rearrangement uses TRBV20-1 and TRBJ2-5; 7 bases are a match to TRBD1. This CDR3 contains 13 residues. Germline values: CDR1 DFQATT, CDR2 SNEGSKA (reference sequence). The CDR3 DNA is TGCAGTTATCCACAGGGGCGCCAAGAGACCCGGTACTTC. Protein product: CSYPQGRQETRYF.

This clonotype was observed a few times. The rearrangement links TRBV29-1 to TRBJ2-1; TRBD1 is a possible D gene (5 bases). The ends were cut back, 0 bases at V and 1 base at J, with 13 bases in the middle. The CDR3 has 16 amino acids. Germline V gives CDR1 SQVTM, CDR2 ANQGSEA. This CDR3 reads CSVEEDQGRSYNEQFF. For the CDR3, the DNA is TGCAGCGTTGAAGAGGACCAGGGCAGGTCCTACAATGAGCAGTTCTTC.

The J gene is TRBJ2-3, the V gene TRBV4-3; 7 bases match TRBD2. The CDR3 spans 15 residues. The J segment lost 2 bases and the V segment lost 0 bases, leaving 2 bases of the junction unmatched. In germline, CDR1 is LGHNA, CDR2 YSLEER. The CDR3 DNA reads TGCGCCAGCAGCCAAGATAGGGACTACACAGATACGCAGTATTTT. Protein product: CASSQDRDYTDTQYF.